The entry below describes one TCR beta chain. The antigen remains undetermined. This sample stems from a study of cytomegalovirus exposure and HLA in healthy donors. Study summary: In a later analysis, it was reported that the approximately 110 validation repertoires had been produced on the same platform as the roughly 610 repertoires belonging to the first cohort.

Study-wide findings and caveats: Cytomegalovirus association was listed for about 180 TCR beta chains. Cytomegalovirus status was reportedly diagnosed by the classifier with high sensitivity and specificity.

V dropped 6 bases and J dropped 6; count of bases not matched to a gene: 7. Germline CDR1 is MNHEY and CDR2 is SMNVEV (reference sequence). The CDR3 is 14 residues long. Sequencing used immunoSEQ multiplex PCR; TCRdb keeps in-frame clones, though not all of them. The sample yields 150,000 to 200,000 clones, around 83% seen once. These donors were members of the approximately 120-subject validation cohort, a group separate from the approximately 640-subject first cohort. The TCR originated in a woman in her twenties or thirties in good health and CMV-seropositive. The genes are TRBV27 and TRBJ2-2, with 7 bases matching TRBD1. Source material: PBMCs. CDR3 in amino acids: CASSRQGGPGELFF. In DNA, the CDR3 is TGTGCCAGCAGCCGACAGGGTGGTCCCGGGGAGCTGTTTTTT.